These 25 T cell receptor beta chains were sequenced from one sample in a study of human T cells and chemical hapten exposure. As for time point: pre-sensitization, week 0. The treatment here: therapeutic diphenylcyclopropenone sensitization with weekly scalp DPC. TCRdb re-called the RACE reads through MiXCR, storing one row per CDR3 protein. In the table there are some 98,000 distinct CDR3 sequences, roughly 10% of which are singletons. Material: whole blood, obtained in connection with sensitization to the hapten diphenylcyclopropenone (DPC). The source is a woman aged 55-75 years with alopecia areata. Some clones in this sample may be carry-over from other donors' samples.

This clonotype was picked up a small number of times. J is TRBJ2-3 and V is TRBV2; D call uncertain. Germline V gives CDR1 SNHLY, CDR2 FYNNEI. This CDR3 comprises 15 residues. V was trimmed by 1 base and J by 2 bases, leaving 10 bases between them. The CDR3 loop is CASSEESGYTDTQYF. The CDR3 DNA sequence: TGTGCCAGCAGTGAAGAGTCAGGATACACAGATACGCAGTATTTT.

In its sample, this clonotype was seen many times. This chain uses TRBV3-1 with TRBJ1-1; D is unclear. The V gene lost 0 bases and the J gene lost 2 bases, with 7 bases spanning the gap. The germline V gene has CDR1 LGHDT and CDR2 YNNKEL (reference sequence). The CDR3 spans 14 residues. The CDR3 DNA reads TGTGCCAGCAGCCAAGATCGGGAAAACACTGAAGCTTTCTTT. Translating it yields CASSQDRENTEAFF.

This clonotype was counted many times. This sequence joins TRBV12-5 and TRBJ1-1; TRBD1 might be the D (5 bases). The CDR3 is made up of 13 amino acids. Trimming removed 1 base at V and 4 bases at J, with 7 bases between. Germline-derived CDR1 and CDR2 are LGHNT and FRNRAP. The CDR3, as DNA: TGTGCTAGTGGTTTGGCAGGGTTCACTGAAGCTTTCTTT. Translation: CASGLAGFTEAFF.

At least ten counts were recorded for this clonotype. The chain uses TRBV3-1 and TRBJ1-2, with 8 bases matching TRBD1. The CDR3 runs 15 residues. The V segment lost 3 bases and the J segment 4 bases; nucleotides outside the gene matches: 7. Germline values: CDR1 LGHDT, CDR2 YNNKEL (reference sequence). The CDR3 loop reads CASSQDSGGPYGYTF. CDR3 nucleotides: TGTGCCAGCAGCCAGGACTCAGGGGGCCCCTATGGCTACACCTTC.

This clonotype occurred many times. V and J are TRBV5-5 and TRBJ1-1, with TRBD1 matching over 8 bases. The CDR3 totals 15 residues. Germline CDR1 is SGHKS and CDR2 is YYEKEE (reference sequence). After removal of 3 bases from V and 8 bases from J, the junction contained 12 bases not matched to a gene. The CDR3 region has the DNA TGTGCCAGCAGCTGGCTGACAGGGGTCGCCGACGAAGCTTTCTTT. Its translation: CASSWLTGVADEAFF.

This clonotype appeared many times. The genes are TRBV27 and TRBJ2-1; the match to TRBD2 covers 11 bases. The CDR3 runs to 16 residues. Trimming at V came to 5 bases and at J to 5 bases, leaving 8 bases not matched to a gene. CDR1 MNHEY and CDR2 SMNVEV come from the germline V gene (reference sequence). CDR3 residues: CASSPKTSGENNEQFF. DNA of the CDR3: TGTGCCAGCAGTCCGAAGACTAGCGGGGAAAACAATGAGCAGTTCTTC.

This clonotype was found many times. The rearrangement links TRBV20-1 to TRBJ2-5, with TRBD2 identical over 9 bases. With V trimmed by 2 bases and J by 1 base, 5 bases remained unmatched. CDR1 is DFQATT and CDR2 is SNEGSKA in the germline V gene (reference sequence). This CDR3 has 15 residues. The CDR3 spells CSARIASGVQETQYF. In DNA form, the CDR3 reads TGCAGTGCTAGAATCGCTAGCGGGGTCCAAGAGACCCAGTACTTC.

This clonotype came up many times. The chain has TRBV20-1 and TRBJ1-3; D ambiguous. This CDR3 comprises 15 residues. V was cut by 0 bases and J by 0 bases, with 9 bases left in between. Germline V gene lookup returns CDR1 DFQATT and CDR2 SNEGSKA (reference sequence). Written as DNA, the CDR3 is TGCAGTGCTAGAGATGATGAGCTCTCTGGAAACACCATATATTTT. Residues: CSARDDELSGNTIYF.

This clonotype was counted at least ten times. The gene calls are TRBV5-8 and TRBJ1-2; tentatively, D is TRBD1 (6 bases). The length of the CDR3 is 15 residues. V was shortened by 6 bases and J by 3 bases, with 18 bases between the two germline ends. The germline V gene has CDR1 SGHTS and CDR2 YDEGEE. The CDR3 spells CASTPGAGADYGYTF. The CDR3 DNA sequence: TGTGCCAGCACCCCAGGCGCGGGGGCTGACTATGGCTACACCTTC.

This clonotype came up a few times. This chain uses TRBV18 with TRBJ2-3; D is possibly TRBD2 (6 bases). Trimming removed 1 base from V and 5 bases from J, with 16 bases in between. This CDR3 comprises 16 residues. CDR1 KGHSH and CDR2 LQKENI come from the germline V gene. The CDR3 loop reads CASSPRDSQGGDTQYF. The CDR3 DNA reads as TGTGCCAGCTCACCACGGGACTCCCAGGGTGGAGATACGCAGTATTTT.

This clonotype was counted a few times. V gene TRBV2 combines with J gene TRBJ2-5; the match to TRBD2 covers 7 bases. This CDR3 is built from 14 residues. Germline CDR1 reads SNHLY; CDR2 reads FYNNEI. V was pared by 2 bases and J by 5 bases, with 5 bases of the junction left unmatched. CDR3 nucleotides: TGTGCCAGCAGTGAAACTCGGGGGGAGGAGACCCAGTACTTC. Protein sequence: CASSETRGEETQYF.

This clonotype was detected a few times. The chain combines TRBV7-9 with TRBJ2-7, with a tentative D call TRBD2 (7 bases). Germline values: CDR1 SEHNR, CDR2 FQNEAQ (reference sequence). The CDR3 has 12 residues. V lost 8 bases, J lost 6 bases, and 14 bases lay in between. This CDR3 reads CASLGGRGEQYF. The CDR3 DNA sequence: TGTGCCAGCTTGGGGGGGCGAGGCGAGCAGTACTTC. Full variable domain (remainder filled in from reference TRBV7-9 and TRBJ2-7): DTGVSQNPRHKITKRGQNVTFRCDPISEHNRLYWYRQTLGQGPEFLTYFQNEAQLEKSRLLSDRFSAERPKGSFSTLEIQRTEQGDSAMYLCASLGGRGEQYFGPGTRLTVT.

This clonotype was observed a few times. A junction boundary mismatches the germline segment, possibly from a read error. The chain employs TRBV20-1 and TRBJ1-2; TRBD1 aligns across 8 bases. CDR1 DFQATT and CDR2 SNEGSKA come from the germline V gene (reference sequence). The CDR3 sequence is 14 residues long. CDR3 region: CSSSQGAGRYGYTF. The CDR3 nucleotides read TGCAGTTCTAGCCAGGGGGCAGGCCGGTATGGCTACACCTTC.

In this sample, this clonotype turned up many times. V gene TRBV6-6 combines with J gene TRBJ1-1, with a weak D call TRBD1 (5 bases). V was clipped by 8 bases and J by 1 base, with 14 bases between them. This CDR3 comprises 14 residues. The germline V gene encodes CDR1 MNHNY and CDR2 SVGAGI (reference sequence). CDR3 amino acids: CASSLRQTNTEAFF. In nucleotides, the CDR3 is TGTGCCAGCTCTCTAAGACAGACGAACACTGAAGCTTTCTTT.

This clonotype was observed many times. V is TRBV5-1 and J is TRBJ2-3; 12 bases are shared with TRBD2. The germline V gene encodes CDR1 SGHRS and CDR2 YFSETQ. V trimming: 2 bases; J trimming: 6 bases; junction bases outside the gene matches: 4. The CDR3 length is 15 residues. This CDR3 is CASSLSSGGADTQYF. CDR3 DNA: TGCGCCAGCAGCTTATCTAGCGGGGGGGCCGATACGCAGTATTTT.

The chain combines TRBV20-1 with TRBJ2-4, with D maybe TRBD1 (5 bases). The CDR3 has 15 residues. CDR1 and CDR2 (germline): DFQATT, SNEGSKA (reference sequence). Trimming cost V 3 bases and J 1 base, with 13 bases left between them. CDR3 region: CSARLLAGAKNIQYF. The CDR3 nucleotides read TGCAGTGCTAGGTTGCTGGCAGGGGCCAAAAACATTCAGTACTTC.

CDR3 loop: CAWSFGTQNQPQHF. The CDR3 DNA follows: TGTGCCTGGAGCTTCGGGACCCAAAATCAGCCCCAGCATTTT. V is TRBV30 and J is TRBJ1-5, with D maybe TRBD1 (5 bases). Germline V gene lookup returns CDR1 GTSNPN and CDR2 SVGIG (reference sequence). The CDR3 is made up of 14 amino acids. Trimming cost V 3 bases and J 4 bases, with 13 bases left between them.

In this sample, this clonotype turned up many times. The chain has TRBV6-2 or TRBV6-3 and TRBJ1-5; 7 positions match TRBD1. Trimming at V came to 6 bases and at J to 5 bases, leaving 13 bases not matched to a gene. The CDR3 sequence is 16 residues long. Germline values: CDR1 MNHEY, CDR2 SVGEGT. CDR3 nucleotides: TGTGCCAGCAGCTCCCAGGACAGGCTAGCACATCAGCCCCAGCATTTT. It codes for CASSSQDRLAHQPQHF.

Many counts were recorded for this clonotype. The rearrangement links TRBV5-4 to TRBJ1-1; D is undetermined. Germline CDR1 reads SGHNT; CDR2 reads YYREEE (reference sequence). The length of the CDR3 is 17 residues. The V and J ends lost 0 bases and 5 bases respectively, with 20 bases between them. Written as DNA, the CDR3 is TGTGCCAGCAGCTTGGCCGGTCGGGCCCCGCGGAGGACTGAAGCTTTCTTT. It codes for CASSLAGRAPRRTEAFF.

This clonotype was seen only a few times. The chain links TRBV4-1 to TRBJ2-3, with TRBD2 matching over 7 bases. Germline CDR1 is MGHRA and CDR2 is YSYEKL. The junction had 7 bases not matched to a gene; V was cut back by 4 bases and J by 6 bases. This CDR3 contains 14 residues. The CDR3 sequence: CASSPTSPTDTQYF. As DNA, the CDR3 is TGCGCCAGCAGCCCGACTAGCCCAACCGATACGCAGTATTTT.

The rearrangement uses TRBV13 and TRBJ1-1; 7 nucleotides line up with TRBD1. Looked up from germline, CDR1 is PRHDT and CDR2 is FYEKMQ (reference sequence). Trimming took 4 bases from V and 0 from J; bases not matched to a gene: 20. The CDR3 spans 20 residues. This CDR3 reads CASSSRSGQYPSRVNTEAFF. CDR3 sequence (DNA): TGTGCCAGCAGCTCCCGGTCGGGACAGTATCCGAGTAGGGTGAACACTGAAGCTTTCTTT.

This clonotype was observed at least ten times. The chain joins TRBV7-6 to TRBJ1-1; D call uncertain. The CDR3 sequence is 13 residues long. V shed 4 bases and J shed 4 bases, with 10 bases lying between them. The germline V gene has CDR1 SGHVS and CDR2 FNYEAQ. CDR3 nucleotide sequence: TGTGCCAGCAGCTCGGTGGGTGGCACTGAAGCTTTCTTT. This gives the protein CASSSVGGTEAFF.

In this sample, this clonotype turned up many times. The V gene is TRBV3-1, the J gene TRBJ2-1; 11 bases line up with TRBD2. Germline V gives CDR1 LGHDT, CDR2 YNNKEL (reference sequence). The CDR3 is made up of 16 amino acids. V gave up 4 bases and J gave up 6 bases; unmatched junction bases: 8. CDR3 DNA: TGTGCCAGCAGCCCTAGCGGGGGGCCGTTAGGCAATGAGCAGTTCTTC. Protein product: CASSPSGGPLGNEQFF.

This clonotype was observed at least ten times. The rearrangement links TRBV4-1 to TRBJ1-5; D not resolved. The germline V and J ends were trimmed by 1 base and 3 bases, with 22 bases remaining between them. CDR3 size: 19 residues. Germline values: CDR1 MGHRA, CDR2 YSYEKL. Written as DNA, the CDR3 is TGCGCCAGCAGCCAAGCTCCCCCCTTAGGCACTACCGTCAATCAGCCCCAGCATTTT. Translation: CASSQAPPLGTTVNQPQHF.

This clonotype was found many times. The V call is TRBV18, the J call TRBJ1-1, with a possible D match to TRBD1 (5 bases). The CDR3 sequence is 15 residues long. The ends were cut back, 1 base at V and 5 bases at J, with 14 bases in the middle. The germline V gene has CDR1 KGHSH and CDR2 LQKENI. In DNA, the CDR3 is TGTGCCAGCTCACCACGGGACCCTGATGGGACTGAAGCTTTCTTT. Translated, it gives CASSPRDPDGTEAFF.